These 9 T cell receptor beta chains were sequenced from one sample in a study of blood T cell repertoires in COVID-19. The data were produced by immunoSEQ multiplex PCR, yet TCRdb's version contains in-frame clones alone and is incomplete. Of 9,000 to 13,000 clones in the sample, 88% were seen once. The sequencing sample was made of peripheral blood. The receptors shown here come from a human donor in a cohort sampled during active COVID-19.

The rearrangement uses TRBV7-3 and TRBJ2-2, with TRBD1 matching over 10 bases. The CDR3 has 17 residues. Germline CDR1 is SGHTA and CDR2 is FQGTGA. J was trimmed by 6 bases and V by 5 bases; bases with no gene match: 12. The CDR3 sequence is CASSKNPGTGAAGELFF. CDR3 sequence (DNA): TGTGCCAGCAGCAAAAACCCCGGGACAGGGGCCGCCGGGGAGCTGTTTTTT.

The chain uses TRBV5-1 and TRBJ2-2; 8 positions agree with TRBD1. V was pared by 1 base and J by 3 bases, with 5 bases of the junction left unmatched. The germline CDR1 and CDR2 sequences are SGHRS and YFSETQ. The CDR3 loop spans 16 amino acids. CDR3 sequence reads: CASSLFSGGDTGELFF. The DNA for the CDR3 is TGCGCCAGCAGCTTGTTTTCAGGGGGCGACACCGGGGAGCTGTTTTTT.

The CDR3 DNA is TGTGCCAGCAGCGACCGGCGGGGGGGGAACACCGGGGAGCTGTTTTTT. Its translation is CASSDRRGGNTGELFF. The chain recombines TRBV7-2 with TRBJ2-2; the match to TRBD2 covers 9 bases. Germline values: CDR1 SGHTA, CDR2 FQGNSA. The CDR3 extends over 16 amino acids. V was pared by 5 bases and J by 1 base, with 5 bases of the junction left unmatched. Looking up the rest from reference TRBV7-2 and TRBJ2-2 gives the full variable domain: GAGVSQSPSNKVTEKGKDVELRCDPISGHTALYWYRQSLGQGLEFLIYFQGNSAPDKSGLPSDRFSAERTGGSVSTLTIQRTQQEDSAVYLCASSDRRGGNTGELFFGEGSRLTVL.

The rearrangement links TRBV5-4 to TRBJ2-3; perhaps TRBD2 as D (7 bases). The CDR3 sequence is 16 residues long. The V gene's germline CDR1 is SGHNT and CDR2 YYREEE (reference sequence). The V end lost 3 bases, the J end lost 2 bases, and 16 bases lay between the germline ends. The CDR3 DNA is TGTGCCAGCAGCTCCGGGGGCGGGGGCCACACAGATACGCAGTATTTT. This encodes CASSSGGGGHTDTQYF.

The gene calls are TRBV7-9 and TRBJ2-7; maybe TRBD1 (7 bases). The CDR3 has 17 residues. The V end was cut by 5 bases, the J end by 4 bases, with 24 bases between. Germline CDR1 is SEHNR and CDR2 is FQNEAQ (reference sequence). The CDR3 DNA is TGTGCCAGCAGCCCTAGCGCTCGAGGACAGGTTTTTTACGAGCAGTACTTC. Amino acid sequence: CASSPSARGQVFYEQYF.

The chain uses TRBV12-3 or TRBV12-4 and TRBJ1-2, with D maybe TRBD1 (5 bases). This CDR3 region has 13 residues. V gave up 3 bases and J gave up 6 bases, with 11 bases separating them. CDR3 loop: CASSFGAPDGYTF. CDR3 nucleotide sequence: TGTGCCAGCAGTTTTGGGGCGCCGGATGGCTACACCTTC.

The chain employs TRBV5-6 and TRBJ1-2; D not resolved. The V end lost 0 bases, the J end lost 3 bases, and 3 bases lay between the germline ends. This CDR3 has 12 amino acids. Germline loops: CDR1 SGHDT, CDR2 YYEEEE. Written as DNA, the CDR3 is TGTGCCAGCAGCTTGGGAGACTATGGCTACACCTTC. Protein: CASSLGDYGYTF. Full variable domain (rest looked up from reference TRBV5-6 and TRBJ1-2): DAGVTQSPTHLIKTRGQQVTLRCSPKSGHDTVSWYQQALGQGPQFIFQYYEEEERQRGNFPDRFSGHQFPNYSSELNVNALLLGDSALYLCASSLGDYGYTFGSGTRLTVV.

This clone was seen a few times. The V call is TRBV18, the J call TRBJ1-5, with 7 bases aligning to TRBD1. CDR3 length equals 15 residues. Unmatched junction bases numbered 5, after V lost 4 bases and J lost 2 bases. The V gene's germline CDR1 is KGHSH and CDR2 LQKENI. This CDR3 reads CASSRQGTGNQPQHF. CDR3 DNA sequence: TGTGCCAGCTCACGACAGGGTACGGGCAATCAGCCCCAGCATTTT.

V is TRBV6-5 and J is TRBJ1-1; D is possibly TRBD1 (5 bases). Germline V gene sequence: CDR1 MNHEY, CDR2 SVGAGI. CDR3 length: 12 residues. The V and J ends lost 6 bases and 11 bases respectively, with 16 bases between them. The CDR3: CASRAGSGDAFF. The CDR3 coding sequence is TGTGCCAGCAGGGCGGGTTCGGGGGACGCTTTCTTT.